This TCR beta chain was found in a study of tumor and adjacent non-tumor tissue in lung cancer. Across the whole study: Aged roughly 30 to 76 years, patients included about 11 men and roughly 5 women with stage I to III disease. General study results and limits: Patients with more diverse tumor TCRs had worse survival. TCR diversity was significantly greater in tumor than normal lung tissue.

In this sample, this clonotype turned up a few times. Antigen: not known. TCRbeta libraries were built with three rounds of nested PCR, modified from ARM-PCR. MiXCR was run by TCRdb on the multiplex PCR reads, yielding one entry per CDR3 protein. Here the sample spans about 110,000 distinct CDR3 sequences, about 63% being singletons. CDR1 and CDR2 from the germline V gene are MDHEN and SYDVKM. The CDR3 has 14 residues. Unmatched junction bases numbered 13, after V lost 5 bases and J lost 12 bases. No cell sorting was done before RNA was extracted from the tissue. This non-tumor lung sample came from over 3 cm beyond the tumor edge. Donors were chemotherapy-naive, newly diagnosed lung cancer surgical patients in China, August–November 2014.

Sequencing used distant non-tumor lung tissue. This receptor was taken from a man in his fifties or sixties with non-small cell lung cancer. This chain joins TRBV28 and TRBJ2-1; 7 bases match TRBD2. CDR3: CASSRTHNPGGQFF. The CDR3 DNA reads TGTGCCAGCAGTCGGACCCATAACCCGGGGGGGCAGTTCTTC.